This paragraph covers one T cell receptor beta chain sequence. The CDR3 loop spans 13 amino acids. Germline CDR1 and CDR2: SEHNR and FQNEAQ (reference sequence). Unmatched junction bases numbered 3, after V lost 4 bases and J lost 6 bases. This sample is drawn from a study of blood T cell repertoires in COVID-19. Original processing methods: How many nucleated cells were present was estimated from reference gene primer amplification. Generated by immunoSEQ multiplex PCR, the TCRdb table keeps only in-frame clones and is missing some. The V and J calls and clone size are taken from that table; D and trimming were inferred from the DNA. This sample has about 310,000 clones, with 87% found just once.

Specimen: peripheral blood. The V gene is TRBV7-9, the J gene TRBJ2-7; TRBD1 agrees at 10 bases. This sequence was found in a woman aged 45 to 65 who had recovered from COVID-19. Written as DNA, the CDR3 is TGTGCCAGCAGCTCAGGGACAGGGGCCGAGCAGTACTTC. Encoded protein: CASSSGTGAEQYF.